A selection of T cell receptor beta chains follows, all from one sample in a study of T-cell reconstitution after alpha-beta-depleted transplantation in children. In TCRdb, the PCR reads were re-called with MiXCR into one record per CDR3 protein. The sample records roughly 300,000 distinct CDR3 sequences, under 14% being singletons. The sequencing used peripheral blood, collected 180 days after TCRalphabeta/CD19-depleted stem cell transplant. These receptors were taken from a male patient between 2 and 9 years old who had a stem cell transplant for chronic granulomatous disease, so the T cells may come from the graft donor. Both conserved end residues are part of each CDR3. A D gene is named only where the DNA matches it firmly. Clone size is given for some rows only: seen once, a few or many times, or a class if the clone is expanded.

>many|TRBV7-2|TRBD2|TRBJ2-2
CASSHGLAFANTGELFF
TGTGCCAGCAGCCACGGACTAGCCTTTGCGAACACCGGGGAGCTGTTTTTT
>many|TRBV7-3|-|TRBJ2-4
CASSPRFSLAKNIQYF
TGTGCCAGCAGCCCCCGGTTCAGTCTAGCCAAAAACATTCAGTACTTC
>many|TRBV15|-|TRBJ2-5
CATSRDKGEETQYF
TGTGCCACCAGCAGAGATAAGGGGGAAGAGACCCAGTACTTC
>-|TRBV5-4|-|TRBJ1-2
CASSLSGQNYGYTF
TGTGCCAGCAGCCTCTCCGGTCAGAACTATGGCTACACCTTC
>few|TRBV14|-|TRBJ1-1
CASSLHPRGAGAEAFF
TGTGCCAGCAGCCTCCATCCCCGGGGGGCGGGCGCTGAAGCTTTCTTT
>-|TRBV15|TRBD1|TRBJ1-5
CATSRSTGGGSNQPQHF
TGTGCCACCAGCAGATCCACAGGGGGTGGGAGCAATCAGCCCCAGCATTTT
>few|TRBV28|TRBD2|TRBJ2-1
CASSSYSGGGYGRPYNEQFF
TGTGCCAGCAGTTCATATTCGGGGGGTGGGTATGGGAGGCCCTACAATGAGCAGTTCTTC
>many|TRBV20-1|TRBD2|TRBJ2-7
CSAKTLAGGFGEQYF
TGCAGTGCCAAAACGTTAGCGGGGGGGTTCGGCGAGCAGTACTTC
>many|TRBV20-1|-|TRBJ2-6
CSAQTGANVLTF
TGCAGTGCCCAGACTGGGGCCAACGTCCTGACTTTC
>many|TRBV5-1|-|TRBJ2-3
CASSLELVADTQYF
TGCGCCAGCAGCTTGGAACTAGTTGCAGATACGCAGTATTTT
>many|TRBV29-1|-|TRBJ2-1
CSVEWGSSYNEQFF
TGCAGCGTTGAATGGGGATCCTCCTACAATGAGCAGTTCTTC
>many|TRBV5-5|TRBD2|TRBJ2-3
CASSLMREWADTQYF
TGTGCCAGCAGCTTGATGCGGGAGTGGGCAGATACGCAGTATTTT
>many|TRBV6-4|TRBD2|TRBJ2-1
CASRKTIFILAGGPDYNEQFF
TGTGCCAGCAGAAAAACCATATTCATATTAGCGGGAGGGCCTGACTACAATGAGCAGTTCTTC
>many|TRBV6-2/TRBV6-3|-|TRBJ2-1
CASSYESGVYNEQFF
TGTGCCAGCAGTTACGAGTCAGGGGTGTACAATGAGCAGTTCTTC
>many|TRBV5-8|TRBD1|TRBJ2-2
CASSLYIGQDTGELFF
TGTGCCAGCAGTTTGTATATAGGACAGGACACCGGGGAGCTGTTTTTT
>many|TRBV3-1|-|TRBJ2-3
CASTRVGADTQYF
TGTGCCAGCACGAGAGTAGGGGCAGATACGCAGTATTTT
>many|TRBV12-3/TRBV12-4|-|TRBJ2-1
CASSFMVGAYYNEQFF
TGTGCCAGCAGTTTTATGGTAGGGGCGTACTACAATGAGCAGTTCTTC
>many|TRBV6-5|-|TRBJ2-1
CASSSTVVQGRHEQFF
TGTGCCAGCAGTTCAACTGTTGTCCAGGGGCGGCATGAGCAGTTCTTC
>many|TRBV7-9|TRBD2|TRBJ2-7
CASSPTSGVLEQYF
TGTGCCAGCAGCCCGACTAGCGGGGTACTCGAGCAGTACTTC
>many|TRBV12-3/TRBV12-4|-|TRBJ2-1
CASSLDRDNEQFF
TGTGCCAGCAGTTTAGACCGGGACAATGAGCAGTTCTTC
>-|TRBV18|-|TRBJ2-3
CASSEPGRVTDTQYF
TGTGCCAGCTCAGAACCGGGGAGAGTCACAGATACGCAGTATTTT
>many|TRBV5-5|TRBD1|TRBJ2-7
CASSPQTGVDEQYF
TGTGCCAGCAGCCCACAGACAGGGGTGGATGAGCAGTACTTC
>-|TRBV12-5|-|TRBJ1-6
CASGFGPGGSPLHF
TGTGCTAGTGGTTTTGGCCCCGGCGGTTCACCCCTCCACTTT
>many|TRBV18|-|TRBJ2-1
CASSRLGALLNEQFF
TGTGCCAGCTCACGACTCGGGGCCCTCCTCAATGAGCAGTTCTTC
>many|TRBV29-1|-|TRBJ2-3
CSVLRGATDTQYF
TGCAGCGTTCTTAGAGGGGCAACAGATACGCAGTATTTT
>many|TRBV20-1|-|TRBJ2-5
CSAGRGETQYF
TGCAGTGCTGGAAGAGGAGAGACCCAGTACTTC
>many|TRBV24-1|-|TRBJ2-2
CATSDIGGELFF
TGTGCCACCAGTGATATCGGCGGGGAGCTGTTTTTT
>many|TRBV6-1|-|TRBJ2-5
CASSDGPGVTQYF
TGTGCCAGCAGTGATGGTCCAGGAGTGACCCAGTACTTC